This T cell receptor beta chain was observed in a study of blood T cell repertoires in COVID-19 (dated by TCRdb to about 2020). Regarding the research as a whole: The collaborator samples originated in the United States, Italy and Spain and spanned the acute and convalescent phases of COVID-19. The material from the prospective study consisted of cDNA or gDNA derived from T cells, B-cell-depleted T cells, or PBMCs. Subjects who had been exposed to COVID-19, were actively infected with it, or had recovered from it provided the deeply sampled blood TCRbeta repertoires that made up the dataset. The repertoires were released in a freely available public database meant as a resource for research on the immune response to SARS-CoV-2. The samples were drawn from two sources: the first 160 participants of the ongoing ImmuneRACE study, and 950 to 1,500 subjects contributed by 6 global collaborators. Nearly every sample came with metadata listing a de-identified subject ID, COVID-19 status, age in years and sex. Where HLA class I and class II types were available, the types were taken from metadata supplied by the sample provider, not from assay-based typing.

About this clone itself: The antigen it binds to is not known. One base away there is no much larger clone; base qualities are not given.

The investigation overall reported the following: How much clinical and demographic metadata was included differed by source and by participant, and the metadata was provided uncurated.

The CDR3 contains 17 residues, cysteine and phenylalanine counted. The sequence is cut down to CDR3 DNA, 51 bases in frame from base 1. Compared with germline, V lacks 0 bases and J lacks 3 bases; bases without a gene match: 7. CDR1 LNHDA and CDR2 SQIVND are derived from the germline V gene (reference sequence). Enrolling through a virtual design, the prospective study's participants ranged in age from roughly 18 to 89 years and lived across roughly 23 United States geographic areas. In the prospective study, cohorts were assigned on the basis of participant-reported clinical history obtained from a screening survey and a study questionnaire. ImmuneRACE Cohort 3 recovered participants were defined by two consecutive negative NP/OP PCR tests, healthcare professional clearance, or symptom resolution. In the prospective study, mobile phlebotomists collected whole blood, serum and a nasopharyngeal or oropharyngeal swab from each participant. Participants in the prospective study had the option to provide additional blood draws and questionnaires over a roughly 2-month period. Before DNA extraction, blood samples from the prospective study were shipped at room temperature or frozen.

The immunoSEQ Assay, a bias-controlled multiplex PCR, was used to amplify TCRbeta CDR3 regions from genomic DNA. The authors' analysis ran thus. Nucleated cell counts per sample were estimated from amplification of reference gene primers within the assay. Sequence reads were collapsed and filtered to measure the absolute abundance of every unique TCRbeta CDR3 rearrangement. Productive Simpson clonality was computed per sample as the square root of Simpson's diversity index over productive rearrangements. TCRdb took this table from immuneACCESS and kept in-frame rearrangements with V and J called. Such tables lack part of the clones; where checked against another copy, unresolved V genes explain under half of the gap, and the rest is unexplained. V, J and clone size are those of that table, while D and trimming were read from the DNA. The sample yields fewer than 300,000 clones; approximately 90% were counted once. The ten largest make up about 9.3% of the sample.

The clonotype originates from a man aged 40-55 years who had recovered from COVID-19. Rearrangement joined TRBV19 to TRBJ1-2, with 10 bases in between that match TRBD1. Specimen: PBMCs or T cells enriched from blood (not recorded which). The DNA reads TGTGCCAGTAGTATAGATCCTCGGACAGGGGGATACTATGGCTACACCTTC. It translates to CASSIDPRTGGYYGYTF.